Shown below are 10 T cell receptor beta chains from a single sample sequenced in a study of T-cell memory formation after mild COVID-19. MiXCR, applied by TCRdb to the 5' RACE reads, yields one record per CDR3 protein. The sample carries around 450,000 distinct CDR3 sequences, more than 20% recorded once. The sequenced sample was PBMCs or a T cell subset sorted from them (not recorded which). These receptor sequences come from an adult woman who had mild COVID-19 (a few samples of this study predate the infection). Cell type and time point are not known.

CDR3 DNA sequence: TGTGCCAGCAGCCAAGATCACAGCTCCTACGAGCAGTACTTC. This encodes CASSQDHSSYEQYF. This chain connects TRBV14 to TRBJ2-7; no firm D call. The CDR3 totals 14 residues. V shed 0 bases and J shed 0 bases, with 6 bases lying between them. Germline CDR1 SGHDN, CDR2 FVKESK.

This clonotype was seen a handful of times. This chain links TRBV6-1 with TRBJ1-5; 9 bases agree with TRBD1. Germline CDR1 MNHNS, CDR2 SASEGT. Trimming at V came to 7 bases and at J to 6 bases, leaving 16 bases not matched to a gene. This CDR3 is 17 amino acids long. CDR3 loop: CASMKDRGRGDRQPQHF. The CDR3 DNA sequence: TGTGCCAGCATGAAGGACAGGGGCCGGGGAGACCGTCAGCCCCAGCATTTT.

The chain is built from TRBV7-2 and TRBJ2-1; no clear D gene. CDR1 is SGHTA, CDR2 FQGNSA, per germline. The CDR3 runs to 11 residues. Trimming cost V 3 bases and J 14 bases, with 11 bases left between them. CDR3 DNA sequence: TGTGCCAGCAGCTTGGGCAGTAGAAAGTTCTTC. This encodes CASSLGSRKFF.

CDR3 coding DNA: TGTGCCACACAGACTAGCGGGATAAAGACCCAGTACTTC. It encodes CATQTSGIKTQYF. The chain carries TRBV6-5 and TRBJ2-5, with 11 bases aligning to TRBD2. The length of the CDR3 is 13 residues. V lost 10 bases to trimming and J lost 6 bases; unmatched junction nucleotides: 7. Per germline, CDR1 MNHEY and CDR2 SVGAGI.

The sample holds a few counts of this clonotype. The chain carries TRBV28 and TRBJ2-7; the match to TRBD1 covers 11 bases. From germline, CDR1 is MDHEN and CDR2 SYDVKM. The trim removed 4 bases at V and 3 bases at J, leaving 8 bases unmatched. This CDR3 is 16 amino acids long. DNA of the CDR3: TGTGCCAGCAGTTCACCCGGACAGGGGGCGGGCTACGAGCAGTACTTC. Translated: CASSSPGQGAGYEQYF.

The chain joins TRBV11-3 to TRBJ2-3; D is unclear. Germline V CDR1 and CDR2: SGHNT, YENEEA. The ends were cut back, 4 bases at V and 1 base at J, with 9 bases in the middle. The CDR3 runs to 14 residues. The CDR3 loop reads CASSSSFGTDTQYF. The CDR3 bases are TGTGCCAGCAGCTCTTCATTTGGCACAGATACGCAGTATTTT.

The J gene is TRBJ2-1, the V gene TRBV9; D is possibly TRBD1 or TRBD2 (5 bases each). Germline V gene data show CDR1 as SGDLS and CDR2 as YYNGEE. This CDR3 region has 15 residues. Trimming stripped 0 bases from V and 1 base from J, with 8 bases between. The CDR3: CASSVVGESYNEQFF. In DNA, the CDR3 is TGTGCCAGCAGCGTAGTGGGGGAGTCCTACAATGAGCAGTTCTTC.

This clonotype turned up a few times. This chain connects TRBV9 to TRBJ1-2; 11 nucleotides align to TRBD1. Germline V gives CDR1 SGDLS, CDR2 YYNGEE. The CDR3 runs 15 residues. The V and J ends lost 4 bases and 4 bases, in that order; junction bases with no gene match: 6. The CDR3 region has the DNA TGTGCCAGCAGCCCTCTTGGGACAGGGGGCTATGGCTACACCTTC. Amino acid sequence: CASSPLGTGGYGYTF. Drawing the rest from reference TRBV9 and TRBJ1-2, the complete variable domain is DSGVTQTPKHLITATGQRVTLRCSPRSGDLSVYWYQQSLDQGLQFLIQYYNGEERAKGNILERFSAQQFPDLHSELNLSSLELGDSALYFCASSPLGTGGYGYTFGSGTRLTVV.

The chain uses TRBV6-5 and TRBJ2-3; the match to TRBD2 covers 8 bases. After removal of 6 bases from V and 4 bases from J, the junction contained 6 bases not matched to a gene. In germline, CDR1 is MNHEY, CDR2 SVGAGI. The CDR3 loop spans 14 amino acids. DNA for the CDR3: TGTGCCAGCAGAGACCGGGGGGGGGCAGATACGCAGTATTTT. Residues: CASRDRGGADTQYF.

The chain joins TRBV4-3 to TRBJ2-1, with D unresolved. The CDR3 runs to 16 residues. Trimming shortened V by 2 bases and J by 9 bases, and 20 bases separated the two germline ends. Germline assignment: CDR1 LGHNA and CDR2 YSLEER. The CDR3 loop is CASSQWTRRYLGEQFF. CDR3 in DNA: TGCGCCAGCAGCCAATGGACCCGGCGATATTTGGGTGAGCAGTTCTTC.